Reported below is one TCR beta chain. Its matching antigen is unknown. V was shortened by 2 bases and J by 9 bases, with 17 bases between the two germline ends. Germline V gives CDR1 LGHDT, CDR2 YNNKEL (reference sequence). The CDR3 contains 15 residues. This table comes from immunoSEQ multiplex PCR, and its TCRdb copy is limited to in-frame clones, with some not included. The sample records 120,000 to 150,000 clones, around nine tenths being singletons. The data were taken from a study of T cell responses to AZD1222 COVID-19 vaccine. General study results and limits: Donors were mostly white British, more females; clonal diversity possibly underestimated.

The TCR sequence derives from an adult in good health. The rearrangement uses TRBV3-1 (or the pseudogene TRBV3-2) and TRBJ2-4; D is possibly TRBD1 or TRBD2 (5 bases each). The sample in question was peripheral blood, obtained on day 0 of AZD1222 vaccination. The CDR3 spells CASSQLRTARGIQYF. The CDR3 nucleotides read TGTGCCAGCAGCCAATTAAGAACAGCGAGGGGCATTCAGTACTTC.